The rows below give T cell receptor beta chains drawn from one sample of a study of blood T cell repertoires in COVID-19. Using immunoSEQ multiplex PCR, the repertoire was profiled, and TCRdb retains in-frame clones only, with some absent. The sample contains about 100,000 clones, around 90% of which appear only once. Material for sequencing was peripheral blood. These receptors were obtained from a human donor in a cohort sampled during active COVID-19. Each CDR3 is given with its conserved first and last residue. A D gene is named only where the DNA matches it firmly. The listing skips clone size in some rows; elsewhere it reads once, few, many or a size class.

v_gene	d_gene	abundance	j_gene	CDR3nt	CDR3aa
TRBV19	-	-	TRBJ1-2	TGTGCCAGTAGGAGCAGGGCCTATGGCTACACCTTC	CASRSRAYGYTF
TRBV7-9	-	-	TRBJ2-1	TGTGCCAGCAGCTTAGCTGGCGGGGATGAGCAGTTCTTC	CASSLAGGDEQFF
TRBV19	TRBD1	-	TRBJ2-2	TGTGCCAGTAGTCCCCCGGACAGGGAGGAGACCGGGGAGCTGTTTTTT	CASSPPDREETGELFF
TRBV9	-	-	TRBJ2-7	TGTGCCAGCAGCGTAGCAAGCGTAGCCTACGAGCAGTACTTC	CASSVASVAYEQYF
TRBV14	-	-	TRBJ1-6	TGTGCCAGCAGCCAAGTTGCGGCTTTCACCCTCCACTTT	CASSQVAAFTLHF
TRBV29-1	-	-	TRBJ2-7	TGCAGCGTTGTGGGGGCGGAGGATTCCTATTACGAGCAGTACTTC	CSVVGAEDSYYEQYF
TRBV14	-	-	TRBJ2-3	TGTGCCAGCAGCCGAATTGGAGGGGACTCCCATCCTAGCACAGATACGCAGTATTTT	CASSRIGGDSHPSTDTQYF
TRBV9	-	-	TRBJ2-7	TGTGCCAGCAGCCCTTTGGGGAGCTCCTACGAGCAGTACTTC	CASSPLGSSYEQYF
TRBV2	-	-	TRBJ1-4	TGTGCCAGCAGTGAAGTGCCCCCCATGGTACAAGGGAGTGAAAAACTGTTTTTT	CASSEVPPMVQGSEKLFF
TRBV6-4	-	-	TRBJ1-5	TGTGCCAGCAGTGAGGAGTATAGCAATCAGCCCCAGCATTTT	CASSEEYSNQPQHF
TRBV18	TRBD2	-	TRBJ2-7	TGTGCCAGCTCACCAAACCCTAGCGGGGGAGTCTACGAGCAGTACTTC	CASSPNPSGGVYEQYF
TRBV5-4	-	-	TRBJ1-5	TGTGCCAGCAGCTTGGGACCCCGGGAGGAGCAGCCCCAGCATTTT	CASSLGPREEQPQHF
TRBV5-1	TRBD1	-	TRBJ1-3	TGCGCCAGCAGCTTGGACAGGGGCTCTGGAAACACCATATATTTT	CASSLDRGSGNTIYF
TRBV9	-	-	TRBJ2-3	TGTGCCAGCAGCGTAGGGGGCAGAGCCACAGATACGCAGTATTTT	CASSVGGRATDTQYF
TRBV4-1	TRBD1	once	TRBJ1-1	TGCGCCAGCAGCCAAGATGATAGGACAGGGGAGACTGAAGCTTTCTTT	CASSQDDRTGETEAFF
TRBV19	TRBD1	few	TRBJ2-7	TGTGCCAGTAGTATCGAAAACAGGGGGGAGCAGTACTTC	CASSIENRGEQYF
TRBV6-1	TRBD1	-	TRBJ1-1	TGTGCCAGCAGTGTCGAGGACAGGGATGCGAGATCGAAAGCTTTCTTT	CASSVEDRDARSKAFF
TRBV20-1	TRBD1	once	TRBJ1-4	TGCAGTGCTGTCAACAGGGGCGAACTGTTTTTT	CSAVNRGELFF